The 26 T cell receptor beta chains below come from one sample, sequenced in a study of control samples from healthy donors and cancer patients. Libraries were prepared by immunoSEQ multiplex PCR; TCRdb keeps only in-frame clonotypes and omits some of them. The repertoire holds fewer than 200,000 clones, with 93% as singletons. Specimen: blood. These receptors were taken from an older woman in good health.

The rearrangement uses TRBV7-2 and TRBJ2-7; a weak D match, TRBD1 (5 bases). The CDR3 covers 13 residues. V dropped 2 bases and J dropped 6 bases, with 11 bases sitting between them. Germline lookup yields CDR1 SGHTA and CDR2 FQGNSA. This chain's CDR3 is CASSLPQGLEQYF. The DNA of the CDR3 is TGTGCCAGCAGCTTACCCCAGGGCCTCGAGCAGTACTTC.

The rearrangement joins TRBV30 to TRBJ2-3, with D unclear. Trimming stripped 0 bases from V and 2 bases from J, with 6 bases between. There are 13 residues in the CDR3. Germline V gene sequence: CDR1 GTSNPN, CDR2 SVGIG (reference sequence). CDR3 protein: CAWSVGDTDTQYF. DNA for the CDR3: TGTGCCTGGAGTGTTGGAGACACAGATACGCAGTATTTT. Full variable domain (outside the CDR3, taken from reference TRBV30 and TRBJ2-3): SQTIHQWPATLVQPVGSPLSLECTVEGTSNPNLYWYRQAAGRGLQLLFYSVGIGQISSEVPQNLSASRPQDRQFILSSKKLLLSDSGFYLCAWSVGDTDTQYFGPGTRLTVL.

The V call is TRBV10-3, the J call TRBJ2-7; 7 bases agree with TRBD2. Germline V gene lookup returns CDR1 ENHRY and CDR2 SYGVKD. The CDR3 extends over 15 amino acids. J gave up 4 bases and V 4 bases, and 10 bases lay outside the gene matches. CDR3 residues: CAISGRASGVYEQYF. The CDR3 DNA reads as TGTGCCATCAGTGGACGAGCCAGCGGGGTATACGAGCAGTACTTC.

The chain carries TRBV19 and TRBJ1-1, with 9 bases identical to TRBD1. CDR3 length: 16 residues. V lost 6 bases to trimming and J lost 4 bases; unmatched junction nucleotides: 12. Germline lookup yields CDR1 LNHDA and CDR2 SQIVND (reference sequence). The CDR3 spells CASSQTGTGISTEAFF. CDR3 DNA: TGTGCCAGTAGCCAAACCGGGACAGGGATTTCCACTGAAGCTTTCTTT.

This sequence joins TRBV5-6 and TRBJ1-1; D remains ambiguous. Germline V lookup: CDR1 SGHDT, CDR2 YYEEEE. There are 12 residues in the CDR3. V gave up 2 bases and J gave up 3 bases, with 5 bases separating them. CDR3 sequence (DNA): TGTGCCAGCAGCTTCAGTGACACTGAAGCTTTCTTT. Amino acids: CASSFSDTEAFF.

About this clone itself: An end of the junction differs from the germline gene, which may be a read error. This chain connects TRBV3-1 (or the pseudogene TRBV3-2) to TRBJ1-2; D remains unclear. This CDR3 contains 13 residues. Germline V gene sequence: CDR1 LGHDT, CDR2 YNNKEL (reference sequence). Here the CDR3 reads CATSGTTNYGYTF. CDR3 nucleotides: TGTGCCACCAGCGGCACAACCAACTATGGCTACACCTTC.

The chain links TRBV7-9 to TRBJ1-1, with D uncertain. Trimming shortened V by 1 base and J by 2 bases, and 11 bases separated the two germline ends. The CDR3 is made up of 15 amino acids. Germline assignment: CDR1 SEHNR and CDR2 FQNEAQ (reference sequence). For the CDR3, the DNA is TGTGCCAGCAGCTTAGACCACACAGTAAACACTGAAGCTTTCTTT. Amino acid sequence: CASSLDHTVNTEAFF.

The chain couples TRBV19 to TRBJ1-1; 7 bases are shared with TRBD1. V lost 7 bases to trimming and J lost 7 bases; unmatched junction nucleotides: 12. Per the germline V gene, CDR1 is LNHDA and CDR2 is SQIVND (reference sequence). The CDR3 has 14 amino acids. The CDR3 DNA follows: TGTGCCAGTAACCCCAAGACAGGGATGAGTGAAGCTTTCTTT. Protein sequence: CASNPKTGMSEAFF. Full variable domain (rest looked up from reference TRBV19 and TRBJ1-1): DGGITQSPKYLFRKEGQNVTLSCEQNLNHDAMYWYRQDPGQGLRLIYYSQIVNDFQKGDIAEGYSVSREKKESFPLTVTSAQKNPTAFYLCASNPKTGMSEAFFGQGTRLTVV.

V and J are TRBV12-3 or TRBV12-4 and TRBJ1-1; D gene ambiguous. V was clipped by 6 bases and J by 4 bases, with 9 bases between them. This CDR3 contains 12 residues. The CDR3 here is CASRGDLTEAFF. The CDR3 bases are TGTGCCAGCAGAGGTGACCTCACTGAAGCTTTCTTT.

The chain couples TRBV4-1 to TRBJ2-1; D perhaps matches TRBD1 (6 bases). Trimming took off 3 bases at V and 9 bases at J, with 24 bases between the two ends. The CDR3 is 17 residues long. Germline V gene sequence: CDR1 MGHRA, CDR2 YSYEKL. Here the CDR3 DNA reads TGCGCCAGCAGCCAGGGGTTCGATTCATTGGCGGACAGTGAGCAGTTCTTC. As protein: CASSQGFDSLADSEQFF.

In its sample, this clone was seen a few times. This chain connects TRBV18 to TRBJ1-1; tentative D call: TRBD1 (5 bases). Germline V gene data show CDR1 as KGHSH and CDR2 as LQKENI. Trimming left V 6 bases short and J 10 bases short, with 24 bases between. The CDR3 runs 15 residues. CDR3 DNA sequence: TGTGCCAGCTCCAGATCCTCGATCCCAGGGCTTGGAGCTTTCTTT. Its translation is CASSRSSIPGLGAFF.

The chain joins TRBV5-1 to TRBJ1-1; D call uncertain. Trimming shortened V by 0 bases and J by 1 base, and 4 bases separated the two germline ends. From germline, CDR1 is SGHRS and CDR2 YFSETQ. The CDR3 runs 13 residues. As DNA, the CDR3 is TGCGCCAGCAGCTTGGTACGGAACACTGAAGCTTTCTTT. Translated: CASSLVRNTEAFF.

The V call is TRBV9, the J call TRBJ1-1; a possible D gene is TRBD1 (5 bases). V lost 1 base and J lost 2, with 6 bases in between. This CDR3 is 13 amino acids long. Germline V gene data show CDR1 as SGDLS and CDR2 as YYNGEE. The CDR3: CASSVQGNTEAFF. The CDR3 DNA sequence: TGTGCCAGCAGCGTACAGGGCAACACTGAAGCTTTCTTT.

The V gene is TRBV5-1, the J gene TRBJ2-5; D may be TRBD2 (5 bases). The CDR3 length is 13 residues. Germline V gives CDR1 SGHRS, CDR2 YFSETQ. V lost 4 bases, J lost 7 bases, and 14 bases lay in between. The CDR3 sequence is CASSTDVLGTQYF. In DNA form, the CDR3 reads TGCGCCAGCAGCACGGACGTACTAGGGACCCAGTACTTC.

V is TRBV5-1 and J is TRBJ1-4, with 7 bases identical to TRBD1. The CDR3 totals 14 residues. Germline V CDR1 and CDR2: SGHRS, YFSETQ. V lost 5 bases, J lost 4 bases, and 5 bases stayed unmatched. For the CDR3, the DNA is TGCGCCAGCAGAGTACAGGGGCTTAATGAAAAACTGTTTTTT. Its protein product is CASRVQGLNEKLFF.

This clone was counted between two and nine times. This sequence joins TRBV6-6 and TRBJ1-6; TRBD1 matches 9 bases. J lost 3 bases, V lost 5 bases, and 8 bases had no gene match. CDR3 length: 17 amino acids. CDR1 and CDR2 from the germline V gene are MNHNY and SVGAGI (reference sequence). The CDR3 spells CASSPRTGAFYNSPLHF. The CDR3 region has the DNA TGTGCCAGCAGTCCACGGACAGGGGCTTTCTATAATTCACCCCTCCACTTT.

The rearrangement uses TRBV3-1 (or the pseudogene TRBV3-2) and TRBJ1-2; maybe TRBD1 (5 bases). V dropped 0 bases and J dropped 4 bases, with 15 bases sitting between them. Germline CDR1 reads LGHDT; CDR2 reads YNNKEL (reference sequence). The CDR3 is 16 residues long. The CDR3 nucleotides read TGTGCCAGCAGCCAAGATGGGGGGGTTTTCGGCTATGGCTACACCTTC. Translated, it gives CASSQDGGVFGYGYTF.

This clone was counted a single time. This rearrangement joins TRBV5-8 to TRBJ1-5; tentatively, D is TRBD1 (5 bases). V lost 4 bases and J 4 bases, leaving 18 bases between the germline ends. CDR3 size: 16 residues. The germline V gene encodes CDR1 SGHTS and CDR2 YDEGEE. This CDR3 is CASSLGGGSGNQPQHF. The DNA for the CDR3 is TGTGCCAGCAGCCTGGGTGGGGGATCAGGTAATCAGCCCCAGCATTTT.

J is TRBJ2-3 and V is TRBV7-8; 10 nucleotides agree with TRBD2. This CDR3 comprises 17 residues. Losses at the gene ends were 0 bases for V and 0 bases for J; bases not matched to a gene: 3. Looked up from germline, CDR1 is SGHVS and CDR2 is FQNEAQ. The DNA of the CDR3 is TGTGCCAGCAGCTTAGCGAGGACTAGCGGTAGCACAGATACGCAGTATTTT. Translated, it gives CASSLARTSGSTDTQYF.

V and J are TRBV27 and TRBJ1-6; tentatively, D is TRBD1 (6 bases). Trimming removed 3 bases from V and 7 bases from J, with 19 bases in between. Germline V gives CDR1 MNHEY, CDR2 SMNVEV (reference sequence). This CDR3 is 17 amino acids long. The CDR3 DNA sequence: TGTGCCAGCAGTTTGACCCGTCCGGCAGGGGCAAATTCACCCCTCCACTTT. Residues: CASSLTRPAGANSPLHF.

This clone was observed once. This rearrangement joins TRBV29-1 to TRBJ1-2; tentatively, D is TRBD1 (5 bases). From germline, CDR1 is SQVTM and CDR2 ANQGSEA. V dropped 7 bases and J dropped 4 bases, with 13 bases sitting between them. This CDR3 has 12 residues. The CDR3 spells CSASTETYGYTF. The CDR3 nucleotides are TGCAGCGCTTCGACAGAGACCTATGGCTACACCTTC.

Only a few counts were recorded for this clone. The rearrangement links TRBV24-1 to TRBJ1-5; maybe TRBD1 (5 bases). The CDR3 length is 14 residues. Germline CDR1 KGHDR, CDR2 SFDVKD. The V end was cut by 9 bases, the J end by 6 bases, with 17 bases between. CDR3 nucleotides: TGTGCCACCCCCCTTCCGGGGGGATGTCAGCCCCAGCATTTT. Translation: CATPLPGGCQPQHF.

The chain uses TRBV5-1 and TRBJ1-1; 9 bases fit TRBD1. Trimming cost V 3 bases and J 1 base; bases outside gene matches: 10. Per germline, CDR1 SGHRS and CDR2 YFSETQ. The CDR3 contains 17 residues. CDR3 amino acids: CASSSQAGTGRNTEAFF. DNA for the CDR3: TGCGCCAGCAGCTCCCAAGCTGGGACAGGGAGGAACACTGAAGCTTTCTTT.

The chain carries TRBV5-6 and TRBJ1-6; perhaps TRBD1 as D (6 bases). CDR3 length: 14 amino acids. Germline CDR1 reads SGHDT; CDR2 reads YYEEEE. V lost 4 bases and J 7 bases, leaving 12 bases between the germline ends. The CDR3 protein is CASSGSTGNSPLHF. The CDR3 nucleotides read TGTGCCAGCAGCGGTTCAACAGGGAATTCACCCCTCCACTTT.

The rearrangement links TRBV5-5 to TRBJ1-3, with 7 bases aligning to TRBD1. The CDR3 length is 16 residues. CDR1 is SGHKS and CDR2 is YYEKEE in the germline V gene (reference sequence). V was clipped by 7 bases and J by 3 bases; unmatched bases: 13. The CDR3 region has the DNA TGTGCCAGCGAAAGAGCCTACAGGGGTAATGGAAACACCATATATTTT. Amino acid sequence: CASERAYRGNGNTIYF.

The chain is built from TRBV5-1 and TRBJ1-3; weak D call: TRBD1 (5 bases). Germline loops: CDR1 SGHRS, CDR2 YFSETQ. V was trimmed by 2 bases and J by 3 bases, leaving 12 bases between them. The CDR3 runs to 15 residues. CDR3 amino acids: CASSFSSGYGNTIYF. DNA of the CDR3: TGCGCCAGCAGCTTTTCCTCAGGGTATGGAAACACCATATATTTT.